Given below is one TCR beta chain in context. Its antigen is as yet unknown. This CDR3 contains 14 residues. Trimming shortened V by 5 bases and J by 2 bases, and 13 bases separated the two germline ends. Germline V gene lookup returns CDR1 MNHEY and CDR2 SVGAGI. This sample was taken from a study of cytomegalovirus exposure and HLA in healthy donors. General study results and limits: It was about 150 TCR beta chains that were listed as cytomegalovirus-associated.

Vbeta (60) and Jbeta (13) primers were used in the PCR. The assay was immunoSEQ multiplex PCR, and TCRdb's table has in-frame clones only and misses some. The repertoire holds 100,000 or so clones, with approximately 82% as singletons. The source of this sequence is a man aged 35 to 55 in good health and CMV-seronegative. Sample: PBMCs. V usage is TRBV6-5 and J usage is TRBJ2-7; D is possibly TRBD2 (5 bases). CDR3 in DNA: TGTGCCAGCAGTGAAGAGGGCCCGACCTACGAGCAGTACTTC. Translation: CASSEEGPTYEQYF.